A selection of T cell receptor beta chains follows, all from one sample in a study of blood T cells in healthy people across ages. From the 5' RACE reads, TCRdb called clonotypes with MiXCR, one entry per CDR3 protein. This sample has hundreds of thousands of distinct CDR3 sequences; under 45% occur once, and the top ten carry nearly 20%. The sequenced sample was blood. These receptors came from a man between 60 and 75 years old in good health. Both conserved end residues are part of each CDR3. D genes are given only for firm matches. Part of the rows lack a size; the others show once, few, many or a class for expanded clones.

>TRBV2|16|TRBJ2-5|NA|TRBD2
CASRDRQGAGQETQYF
TGTGCCAGCAGGGACCGGCAGGGAGCGGGGCAAGAGACCCAGTACTTC
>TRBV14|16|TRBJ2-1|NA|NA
CASSQDLSFGVNEQFF
TGTGCCAGCAGCCAAGATCTAAGTTTTGGAGTCAATGAGCAGTTCTTC
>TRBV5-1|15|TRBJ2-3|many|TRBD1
CASSGTGTATDTQYF
TGCGCCAGCAGCGGGACCGGGACAGCCACAGATACGCAGTATTTT
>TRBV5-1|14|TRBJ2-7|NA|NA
CASRRDLHIYEQYF
TGCGCCAGCAGGAGGGATCTTCATATCTACGAGCAGTACTTC
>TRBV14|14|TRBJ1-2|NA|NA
CASSPGSGWYGYTF
TGTGCCAGCAGCCCTGGGTCGGGATGGTATGGCTACACCTTC
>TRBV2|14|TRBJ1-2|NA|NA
CASSDGGRPYGYTF
TGTGCCAGCAGTGACGGTGGCAGGCCCTATGGCTACACCTTC
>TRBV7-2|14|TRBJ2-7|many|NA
CASSLQGSPYEQYF
TGTGCCAGCAGCTTACAAGGGTCCCCCTACGAGCAGTACTTC
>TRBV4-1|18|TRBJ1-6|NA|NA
CASSQKAGAGGYNSPLHF
TGCGCCAGCAGCCAAAAAGCAGGTGCCGGTGGTTATAATTCACCCCTCCACTTT
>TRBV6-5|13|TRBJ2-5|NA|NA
CASRSEEGETQYF
TGTGCCAGCAGATCCGAAGAAGGGGAGACCCAGTACTTC
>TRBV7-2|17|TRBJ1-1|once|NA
CASSLRPWDPGNTEAFF
TGTGCCAGCAGCTTAAGGCCTTGGGACCCCGGGAACACTGAAGCTTTCTTT